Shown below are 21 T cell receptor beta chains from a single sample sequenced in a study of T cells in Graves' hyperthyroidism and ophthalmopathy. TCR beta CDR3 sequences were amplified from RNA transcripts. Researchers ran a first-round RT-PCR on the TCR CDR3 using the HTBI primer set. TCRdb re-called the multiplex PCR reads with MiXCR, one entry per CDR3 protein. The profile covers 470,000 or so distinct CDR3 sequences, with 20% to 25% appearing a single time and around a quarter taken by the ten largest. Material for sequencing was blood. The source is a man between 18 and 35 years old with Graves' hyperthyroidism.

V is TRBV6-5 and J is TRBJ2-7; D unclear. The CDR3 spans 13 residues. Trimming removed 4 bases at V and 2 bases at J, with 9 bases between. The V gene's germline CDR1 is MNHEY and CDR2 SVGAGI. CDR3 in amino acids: CASSLSFPYEQYF. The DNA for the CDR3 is TGTGCCAGCAGTTTGTCCTTTCCCTACGAGCAGTACTTC.

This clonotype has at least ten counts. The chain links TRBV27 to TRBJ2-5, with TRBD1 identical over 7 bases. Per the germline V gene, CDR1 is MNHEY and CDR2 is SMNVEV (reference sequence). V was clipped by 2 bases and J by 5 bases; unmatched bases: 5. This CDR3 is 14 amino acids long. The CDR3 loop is CASSLRGHRETQYF. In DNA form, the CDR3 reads TGTGCCAGCAGTTTAAGGGGGCACCGGGAGACCCAGTACTTC.

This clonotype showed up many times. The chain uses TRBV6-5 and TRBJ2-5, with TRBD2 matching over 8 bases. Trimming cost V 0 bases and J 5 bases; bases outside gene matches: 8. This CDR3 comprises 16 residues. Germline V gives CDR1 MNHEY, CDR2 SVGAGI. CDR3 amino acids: CASSYSSGLADETQYF. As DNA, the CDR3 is TGTGCCAGCAGTTACTCGAGTGGACTAGCTGATGAGACCCAGTACTTC.

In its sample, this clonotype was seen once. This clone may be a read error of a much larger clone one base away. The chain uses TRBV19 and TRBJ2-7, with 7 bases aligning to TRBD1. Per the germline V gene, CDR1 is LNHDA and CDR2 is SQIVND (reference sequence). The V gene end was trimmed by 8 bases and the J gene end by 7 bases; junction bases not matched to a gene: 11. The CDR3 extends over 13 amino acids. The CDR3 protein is CASRPTGNTEQYF. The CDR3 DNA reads TGTGCCAGTCGTCCGACAGGGAACACGGAGCAGTACTTC.

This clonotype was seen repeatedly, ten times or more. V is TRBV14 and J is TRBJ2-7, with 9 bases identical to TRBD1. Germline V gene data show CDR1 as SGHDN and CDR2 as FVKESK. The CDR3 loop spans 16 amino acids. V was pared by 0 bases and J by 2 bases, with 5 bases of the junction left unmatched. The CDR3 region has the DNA TGTGCCAGCAGCCAAGAAGGGACAGGGTTTCCCTACGAGCAGTACTTC. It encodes CASSQEGTGFPYEQYF. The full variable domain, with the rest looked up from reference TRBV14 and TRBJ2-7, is EAGVTQFPSHSVIEKGQTVTLRCDPISGHDNLYWYRRVMGKEIKFLLHFVKESKQDESGMPNNRFLAERTGGTYSTLKVQPAELEDSGVYFCASSQEGTGFPYEQYFGPGTRLTVT.

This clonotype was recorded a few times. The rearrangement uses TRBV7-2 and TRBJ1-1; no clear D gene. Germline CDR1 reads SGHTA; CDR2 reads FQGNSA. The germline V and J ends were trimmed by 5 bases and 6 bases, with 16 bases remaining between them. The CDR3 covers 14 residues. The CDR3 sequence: CASSGRTRRPEAFF. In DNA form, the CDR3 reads TGTGCCAGCAGCGGGCGGACCCGACGGCCTGAAGCTTTCTTT.

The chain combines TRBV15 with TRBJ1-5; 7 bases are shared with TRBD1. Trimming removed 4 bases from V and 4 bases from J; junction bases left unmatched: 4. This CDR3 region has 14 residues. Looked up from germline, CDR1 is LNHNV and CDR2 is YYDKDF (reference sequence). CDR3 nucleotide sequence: TGTGCCACCAGCATGGGACAGAGTAATCAGCCCCAGCATTTT. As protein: CATSMGQSNQPQHF.

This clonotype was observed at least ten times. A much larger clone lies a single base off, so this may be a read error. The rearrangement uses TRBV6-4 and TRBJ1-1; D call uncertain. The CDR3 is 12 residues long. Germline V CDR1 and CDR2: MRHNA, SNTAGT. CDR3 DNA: TGTGCCGGCAGTTTCGGAACTGCTGAAGCTTTCTTT. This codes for CAGSFGTAEAFF.

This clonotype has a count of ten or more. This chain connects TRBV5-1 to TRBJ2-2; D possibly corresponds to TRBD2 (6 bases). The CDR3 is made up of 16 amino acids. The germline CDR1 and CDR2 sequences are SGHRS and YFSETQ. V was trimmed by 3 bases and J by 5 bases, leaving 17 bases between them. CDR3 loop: CASSWDSRGTTGELFF. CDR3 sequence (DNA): TGCGCCAGCAGCTGGGACTCCCGAGGGACTACCGGGGAGCTGTTTTTT.

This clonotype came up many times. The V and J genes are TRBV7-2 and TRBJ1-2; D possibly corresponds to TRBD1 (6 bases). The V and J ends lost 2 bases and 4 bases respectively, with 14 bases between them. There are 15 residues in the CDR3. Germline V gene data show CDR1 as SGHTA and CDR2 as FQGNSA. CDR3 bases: TGTGCCAGCAGCTTAACCCAGGGGACGAGCTATGGCTACACCTTC. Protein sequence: CASSLTQGTSYGYTF.

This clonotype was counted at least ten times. The CDR3 DNA follows: TGCAGTGCTAGCCCTAGCCCAGAGACCCAGTACTTC. Protein product: CSASPSPETQYF. The chain carries TRBV20-1 and TRBJ2-5, with a possible D match to TRBD2 (5 bases). The length of the CDR3 is 12 residues. V was shortened by 3 bases and J by 4 bases, with 9 bases between the two germline ends. Germline CDR1 DFQATT, CDR2 SNEGSKA (reference sequence).

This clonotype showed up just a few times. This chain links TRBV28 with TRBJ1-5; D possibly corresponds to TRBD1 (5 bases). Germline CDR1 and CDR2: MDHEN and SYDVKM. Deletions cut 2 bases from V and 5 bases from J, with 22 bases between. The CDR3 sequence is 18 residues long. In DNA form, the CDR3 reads TGTGCCAGCAGTTTAATGGTGGGGCAGGGCGTAAAGGATCAGCCCCAGCATTTT. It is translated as CASSLMVGQGVKDQPQHF.

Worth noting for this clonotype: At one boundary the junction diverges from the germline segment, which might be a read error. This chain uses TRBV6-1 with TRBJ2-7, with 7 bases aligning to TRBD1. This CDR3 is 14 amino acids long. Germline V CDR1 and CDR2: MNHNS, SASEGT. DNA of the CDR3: TGTGCCGGCAGGGCATACAGGGGTTTCTACGAGCAGTACTTC. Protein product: CAGRAYRGFYEQYF.

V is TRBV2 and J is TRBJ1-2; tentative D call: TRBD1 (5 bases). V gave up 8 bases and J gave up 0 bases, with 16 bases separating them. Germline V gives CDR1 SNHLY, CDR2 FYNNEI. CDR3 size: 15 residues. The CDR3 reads CASSAEGWANYGYTF. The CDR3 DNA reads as TGTGCCAGCTCTGCGGAGGGGTGGGCTAACTATGGCTACACCTTC.

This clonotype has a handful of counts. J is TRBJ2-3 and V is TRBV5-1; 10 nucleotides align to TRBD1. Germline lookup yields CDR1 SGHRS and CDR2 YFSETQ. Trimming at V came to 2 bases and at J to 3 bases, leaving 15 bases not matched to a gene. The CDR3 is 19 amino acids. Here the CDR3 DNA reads TGCGCCAGCAGCTTCAGACCGGTCCCAGGACAGGGGGAGACAGATACGCAGTATTTT. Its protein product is CASSFRPVPGQGETDTQYF.

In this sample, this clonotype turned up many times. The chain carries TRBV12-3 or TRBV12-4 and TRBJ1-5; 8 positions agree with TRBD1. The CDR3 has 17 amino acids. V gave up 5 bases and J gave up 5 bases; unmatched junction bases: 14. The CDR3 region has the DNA TGTGCCAGCAGTCGGCTCATGACAGGGGATGAGGATCAGCCCCAGCATTTT. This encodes CASSRLMTGDEDQPQHF.

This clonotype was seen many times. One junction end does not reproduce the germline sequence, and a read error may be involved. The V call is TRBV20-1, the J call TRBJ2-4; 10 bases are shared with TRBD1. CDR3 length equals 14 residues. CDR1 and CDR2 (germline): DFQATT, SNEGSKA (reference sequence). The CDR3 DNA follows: TGCAGTGCTAGAGTTTGGACAGGGGGGGACATTAAGTACTTC. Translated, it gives CSARVWTGGDIKYF.

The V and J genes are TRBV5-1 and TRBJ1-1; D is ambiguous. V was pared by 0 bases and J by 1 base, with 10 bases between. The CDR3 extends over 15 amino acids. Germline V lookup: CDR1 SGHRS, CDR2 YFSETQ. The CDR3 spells CASSLDFSRNTEAFF. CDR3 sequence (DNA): TGCGCCAGCAGCTTGGACTTTTCCCGGAACACTGAAGCTTTCTTT.

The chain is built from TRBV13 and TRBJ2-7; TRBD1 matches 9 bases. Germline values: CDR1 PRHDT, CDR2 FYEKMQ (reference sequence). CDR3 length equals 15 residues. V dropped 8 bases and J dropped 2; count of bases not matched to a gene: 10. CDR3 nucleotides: TGTGCCAGCTGCTCACCCGGGACAGGGCCCTACGAGCAGTACTTC. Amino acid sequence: CASCSPGTGPYEQYF. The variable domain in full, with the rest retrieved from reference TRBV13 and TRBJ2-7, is AAGVIQSPRHLIKEKRETATLKCYPIPRHDTVYWYQQGPGQDPQFLISFYEKMQSDKGSIPDRFSAQQFSDYHSELNMSSLELGDSALYFCASCSPGTGPYEQYFGPGTRLTVT.

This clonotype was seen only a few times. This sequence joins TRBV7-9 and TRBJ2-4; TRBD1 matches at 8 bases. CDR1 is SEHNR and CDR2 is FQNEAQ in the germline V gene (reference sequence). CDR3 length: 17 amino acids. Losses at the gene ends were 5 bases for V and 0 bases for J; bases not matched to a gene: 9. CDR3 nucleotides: TGTGCCAGCAGCGAGACAGGGGCCCCACTAGCCAAAAACATTCAGTACTTC. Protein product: CASSETGAPLAKNIQYF.

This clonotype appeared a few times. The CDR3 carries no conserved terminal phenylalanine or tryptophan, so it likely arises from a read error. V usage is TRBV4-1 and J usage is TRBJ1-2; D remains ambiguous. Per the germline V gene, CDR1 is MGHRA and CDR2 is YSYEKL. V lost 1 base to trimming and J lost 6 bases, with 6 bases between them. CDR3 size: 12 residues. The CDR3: CASSQGGHGYTS. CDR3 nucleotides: TGCGCCAGCAGCCAAGGAGGGCATGGCTACACCTCC.